This paragraph reports one T cell receptor beta chain. The data were obtained in a study of CDR3 diversity in severe acne. TCRdb redid the calling of the PCR reads with MiXCR, one entry per CDR3 protein. The sample consists of tens of thousands of distinct CDR3 sequences, around 50% of them appearing once. Sequencing was done on a sample of blood. This receptor was identified in a male donor in good health, without acne.

The CDR3 protein is CASRRGGPESTIYF. In nucleotides, the CDR3 is TGTGCCAGCAGGCGGGGGGGGCCGGAAAGCACCATATATTTT. The chain joins TRBV12-3 or TRBV12-4 to TRBJ1-3, with D possibly matching TRBD1 (6 bases). Trimming removed 6 bases at V and 9 bases at J, with 18 bases between. The CDR3 contains 14 residues.